Each of the 18 T cell receptor beta chains below was sequenced from the same sample in a study of OX40 agonist ivuxolimab in advanced cancers. Profiling relied on immunoSEQ multiplex PCR, and the TCRdb table lists in-frame clones only, not all of them. In the table there are 18,000 or so clones, about 80% of which are singletons. The sample here was CD4+ or CD8+ T cells sorted from blood, taken in a trial of the OX40 agonist ivuxolimab. These receptors all come from an adult with an advanced solid tumor such as melanoma, head and neck, liver or kidney cancer.

The gene calls are TRBV28 and TRBJ1-6; possibly TRBD1 for D (5 bases). Per the germline V gene, CDR1 is MDHEN and CDR2 is SYDVKM. Trimming left V 3 bases short and J 9 bases short, with 12 bases between. The CDR3 is made up of 14 amino acids. CDR3: CASSFGGLSSPLHF. CDR3 nucleotides: TGTGCCAGCAGTTTCGGGGGACTAAGTTCACCCCTCCACTTT.

This clone appeared a single time. V gene TRBV11-3 combines with J gene TRBJ2-7, with 8 bases matching TRBD2. The CDR3 has 15 amino acids. V was clipped by 1 base and J by 0 bases; unmatched bases: 2. Germline V gene lookup returns CDR1 SGHNT and CDR2 YENEEA. CDR3 amino acids: CASSLAGGSSYEQYF. The CDR3 DNA sequence: TGTGCCAGCAGCTTAGCGGGAGGGAGCTCCTACGAGCAGTACTTC.

DNA for the CDR3: TGTGCCAGCAGTATGGGACAGACCAACTACGAGCAGTACTTC. Translating gives CASSMGQTNYEQYF. The chain recombines TRBV21-1 with TRBJ2-7; TRBD1, the D gene given by the table, was not confirmed from the DNA. TRBV21-1 is flagged as a pseudogene. CDR3 length: 14 amino acids.

Comments on this clone: The identical CDR3 is also encoded by other nucleotide sequences in the sample. V usage is TRBV28 and J usage is TRBJ2-3; D may be TRBD1 (5 bases). The CDR3 is made up of 12 amino acids. Germline V lookup: CDR1 MDHEN, CDR2 SYDVKM. V lost 11 bases and J 2 bases, leaving 11 bases between the germline ends. CDR3 DNA: TGTGCCTCCTACAGGTACACAGATACGCAGTATTTT. Translated: CASYRYTDTQYF.

The chain employs TRBV6-5 and TRBJ2-3; TRBD2 aligns across 8 bases. The germline V gene encodes CDR1 MNHEY and CDR2 SVGAGI. J gave up 4 bases and V 2 bases, and 5 bases lay outside the gene matches. The CDR3 sequence is 15 residues long. CDR3 DNA sequence: TGTGCCAGCAGTTACGCGGGACTAGTCTCAGATACGCAGTATTTT. Translating gives CASSYAGLVSDTQYF.

This rearrangement joins TRBV2 to TRBJ2-5, with D unresolved. The CDR3 is made up of 10 amino acids. Deletions cut 4 bases from V and 4 bases from J, with 1 base between. CDR1 and CDR2 (germline): SNHLY, FYNNEI. In DNA form, the CDR3 reads TGTGCCAGCAGTGGAGAGACCCAGTACTTC. Translated: CASSGETQYF.

The V and J genes are TRBV6-6 and TRBJ2-1; the match to TRBD1 covers 7 bases. The CDR3 totals 15 residues. The V gene end was trimmed by 4 bases and the J gene end by 4 bases; junction bases not matched to a gene: 7. Germline V lookup: CDR1 MNHNY, CDR2 SVGAGI (reference sequence). The CDR3 spells CASSFRDRGYNEQFF. The CDR3, as DNA: TGTGCCAGCAGTTTCCGGGACAGAGGTTACAATGAGCAGTTCTTC.

As DNA, the CDR3 is TGTGCCAGCACCCCGAGAGGGGATGGCTACACCTTC. It specifies CASTPRGDGYTF. The chain combines TRBV6-5 with TRBJ1-2; D is possibly TRBD1 (5 bases). V gave up 7 bases and J gave up 6 bases, with 12 bases separating them. Germline V gene lookup returns CDR1 MNHEY and CDR2 SVGAGI. This CDR3 comprises 12 residues.

The chain is built from TRBV28 and TRBJ2-7, with D tentatively TRBD1 (5 bases). CDR1 and CDR2 from the germline V gene are MDHEN and SYDVKM. The CDR3 runs 12 residues. Trimming stripped 6 bases from V and 4 bases from J, with 10 bases between. The DNA for the CDR3 is TGTGCCAGCAGGCTGACAGATTACGAGCAGTACTTC. It codes for CASRLTDYEQYF.

The chain has TRBV9 and TRBJ1-4; D unresolved. The CDR3 spans 18 residues. V lost 2 bases to trimming and J lost 8 bases, with 25 bases between them. Germline lookup yields CDR1 SGDLS and CDR2 YYNGEE. The CDR3 reads CASSVGSLNSRSQEKLFF. The CDR3 DNA is TGTGCCAGCAGCGTTGGGTCCCTAAACAGTCGGAGTCAGGAAAAACTGTTTTTT.

The rearrangement joins TRBV7-2 to TRBJ2-3; either TRBD1 or TRBD2 may supply D (5 bases each). Germline CDR1 and CDR2: SGHTA and FQGNSA. The V end was cut by 4 bases, the J end by 6 bases, with 11 bases between. This CDR3 contains 13 residues. CDR3 region: CASSSIWGDTQYF. The DNA for the CDR3 is TGTGCCAGCAGCTCTATCTGGGGGGATACGCAGTATTTT.

The chain employs TRBV11-2 and TRBJ2-2, with D perhaps matching TRBD1 (6 bases). This CDR3 spans 16 amino acids. V was shortened by 5 bases and J by 7 bases, with 20 bases between the two germline ends. Germline V gene data show CDR1 as SGHAT and CDR2 as FQNNGV. The CDR3 is CASSTAGTTRFGELFF. The CDR3 DNA follows: TGTGCCAGCAGCACCGCCGGGACAACACGCTTCGGGGAGCTGTTTTTT.

Only one count was recorded for this clone. This chain joins TRBV27 and TRBJ1-1; D gene unclear. V was cut by 4 bases and J by 5 bases, with 11 bases left in between. The CDR3 is 13 amino acids. Germline V gene lookup returns CDR1 MNHEY and CDR2 SMNVEV (reference sequence). This CDR3 reads CASSYGVGTEAFF. In DNA form, the CDR3 reads TGTGCCAGCAGTTATGGGGTCGGGACTGAAGCTTTCTTT.

The chain uses TRBV9 and TRBJ2-2, with a weak D call TRBD1 (6 bases). Germline lookup yields CDR1 SGDLS and CDR2 YYNGEE. Trimming pared 0 bases from V and 5 bases from J, leaving 14 bases between. There are 16 residues in the CDR3. CDR3: CASSVDQGSRTGELFF. CDR3 bases: TGTGCCAGCAGCGTAGATCAGGGGTCGAGGACCGGGGAGCTGTTTTTT.

This clone appeared a few times. The gene calls are TRBV30 and TRBJ2-2, with D unclear. The V gene lost 3 bases and the J gene lost 4 bases, with 9 bases spanning the gap. This CDR3 is built from 13 residues. The germline V gene encodes CDR1 GTSNPN and CDR2 SVGIG (reference sequence). CDR3 sequence (DNA): TGTGCCTGGAGATGGTCCTTCACCGGGGAGCTGTTTTTT. Translated: CAWRWSFTGELFF.

V is TRBV6-1 and J is TRBJ2-7; D is possibly TRBD1 (6 bases). Looked up from germline, CDR1 is MNHNS and CDR2 is SASEGT. This CDR3 is 14 amino acids long. V shed 1 base and J shed 7 bases, with 14 bases lying between them. CDR3: CASSEGTAPWEQYF. DNA for the CDR3: TGTGCCAGCAGTGAAGGGACAGCCCCCTGGGAGCAGTACTTC.

J is TRBJ1-5 and V is TRBV27, with TRBD1 matching over 7 bases. The trim removed 4 bases at V and 0 bases at J, leaving 9 bases unmatched. CDR1 is MNHEY, CDR2 SMNVEV, per germline (reference sequence). The CDR3 has 17 residues. The CDR3 here is CASSSYPGTASNQPQHF. CDR3 bases: TGTGCCAGCAGTTCCTATCCCGGGACAGCTAGCAATCAGCCCCAGCATTTT.

The CDR3 spells CASSPPGVWGSVGAFF. As DNA, the CDR3 is TGTGCCAGCTCACCACCGGGCGTTTGGGGATCGGTGGGAGCTTTCTTT. The rearrangement joins TRBV18 to TRBJ1-1; no clear D gene. The germline V and J ends were trimmed by 0 bases and 10 bases, with 21 bases remaining between them. The CDR3 totals 16 residues. From germline, CDR1 is KGHSH and CDR2 LQKENI.